The 19 T cell receptor beta chains below were found in one sample sequenced in a study of beta chain features in type 1 diabetes. What was sequenced were expressed TCRB transcripts, since all of the isolated RNA had been reverse transcribed. The assay was immunoSEQ multiplex PCR, and TCRdb's table has in-frame clones only and misses some. The sample records approximately 170,000 clones, 7.8% being singletons. Overall study results and limits: TCRB CDR3s were moderately but significantly shorter in Type 1 diabetes patients in all four CD4+ subsets.

These receptors have no known antigen. Sequenced material: central memory CD4+ T cells from blood. These receptors all come from a woman in her thirties or forties with type 1 diabetes.

This rearrangement joins TRBV11-2 to TRBJ1-2; D is uncertain. This CDR3 contains 14 residues. Looked up from germline, CDR1 is SGHAT and CDR2 is FQNNGV. V lost 0 bases to trimming and J lost 8 bases, with 13 bases between them. DNA of the CDR3: TGTGCCAGCAGCTTAGAACGTCGAGGAAAGGGCTACACCTTC. Its translation: CASSLERRGKGYTF.

This clone was found a few times. The chain combines TRBV19 with TRBJ1-1; 8 positions match TRBD1. CDR3 size: 15 residues. Looked up from germline, CDR1 is LNHDA and CDR2 is SQIVND (reference sequence). V shed 8 bases, J shed 3 bases, and the junction held 11 bases outside the gene matches. The CDR3 protein is CASGTSGGLDTEAFF. CDR3 bases: TGTGCCAGTGGAACTTCAGGGGGCTTGGACACTGAAGCTTTCTTT.

The chain's CDR3 is CASSLTGQGVYEQYF. In nucleotides, the CDR3 is TGTGCCAGCAGTTTAACAGGACAGGGGGTCTACGAGCAGTACTTC. The chain combines TRBV27 with TRBJ2-7; 10 positions agree with TRBD1. The ends lost 2 bases at V and 3 bases at J; junction bases unmatched: 4. The CDR3 has 15 residues. Germline-derived CDR1 and CDR2 are MNHEY and SMNVEV (reference sequence).

This clone was seen a handful of times. One junction end disagrees with the germline gene, perhaps due to a read error. The chain is built from TRBV7-9 and TRBJ2-1; 12 nucleotides agree with TRBD2. Germline V gene data show CDR1 as SEHNR and CDR2 as FQNEAQ (reference sequence). This CDR3 is built from 14 residues. The CDR3 DNA sequence: TGTGCCAGCAGCCTAGCGGGAGGGGGCAATGAGCAGTTCTTC. Amino acids: CASSLAGGGNEQFF.

The chain is built from TRBV15 and TRBJ1-2; 7 bases align to TRBD1. Germline V gene sequence: CDR1 LNHNV, CDR2 YYDKDF (reference sequence). The ends lost 4 bases at V and 7 bases at J; junction bases unmatched: 3. This CDR3 region has 12 residues. CDR3 sequence: CATSMTGLGYTF. The CDR3 DNA is TGTGCCACCAGCATGACAGGGCTTGGCTACACCTTC.

The V call is TRBV6-5, the J call TRBJ1-2; 9 bases match TRBD1. Trimming took 6 bases from V and 2 from J; bases not matched to a gene: 7. Germline values: CDR1 MNHEY, CDR2 SVGAGI. The CDR3 runs to 15 residues. DNA of the CDR3: TGTGCCAGCAGGGGCCGGGACAGGGTAAACTATGGCTACACCTTC. This sequence encodes CASRGRDRVNYGYTF.

This clone has only a few counts. The gene calls are TRBV30 and TRBJ2-2; no clear D. CDR1 GTSNPN and CDR2 SVGIG come from the germline V gene (reference sequence). The CDR3 covers 14 residues. Trimming left V 2 bases short and J 1 base short, with 8 bases between. The chain's CDR3 is CAWSIGLNTGELFF. The CDR3 coding sequence is TGTGCCTGGAGTATCGGGTTGAACACCGGGGAGCTGTTTTTT.

A word on this clone: This could be a read error, since a much larger clone is one nucleotide away. The chain uses TRBV7-6 and TRBJ2-7, with 7 bases fitting TRBD1. The trim removed 4 bases at V and 0 bases at J, leaving 3 bases unmatched. The CDR3 contains 14 residues. CDR1 is SGHVS and CDR2 is FNYEAQ in the germline V gene. The CDR3 loop is CASSSGTASYEQYF. For the CDR3, the DNA is TGTGCCAGCAGCTCCGGGACAGCCTCCTACGAGCAGTACTTC.

This clone was recorded a few times. V is TRBV7-2 and J is TRBJ2-7, with a weak D call TRBD1 (6 bases). Trimming removed 6 bases at V and 6 bases at J, with 24 bases between. Germline V gene sequence: CDR1 SGHTA, CDR2 FQGNSA. The CDR3 extends over 16 amino acids. The CDR3 sequence is CASSHRDTGWYSEQYF. In DNA form, the CDR3 reads TGTGCCAGCAGTCATAGGGACACCGGGTGGTACTCCGAGCAGTACTTC.

This chain connects TRBV30 to TRBJ1-2; tentative D call: TRBD1 (5 bases). V was pared by 1 base and J by 0 bases, with 9 bases between. The CDR3 contains 14 residues. CDR1 and CDR2 (germline): GTSNPN, SVGIG (reference sequence). The CDR3 spells CAWSGPGTNYGYTF. The CDR3 nucleotides read TGTGCCTGGAGTGGCCCAGGGACTAACTATGGCTACACCTTC.

This clone came up a few times. The chain carries TRBV7-6 and TRBJ1-2, with D maybe TRBD1 (5 bases). The CDR3 contains 12 residues. V was shortened by 3 bases and J by 6 bases, with 8 bases between the two germline ends. Germline values: CDR1 SGHVS, CDR2 FNYEAQ. CDR3 nucleotide sequence: TGTGCCAGCAGCTTTCGGGGGGATGGCTACACCTTC. Translating gives CASSFRGDGYTF.

This clone was seen only a few times. V gene TRBV5-4 combines with J gene TRBJ1-2, with D unresolved. Trimming removed 1 base from V and 3 bases from J, with 10 bases in between. This CDR3 has 14 residues. CDR1 SGHNT and CDR2 YYREEE come from the germline V gene (reference sequence). CDR3 loop: CASSLLEAHYGYTF. The CDR3 DNA follows: TGTGCCAGCAGCTTGTTGGAGGCACACTATGGCTACACCTTC.

The chain uses TRBV28 and TRBJ1-5; TRBD1 matches at 10 bases. Trimming removed 6 bases from V and 8 bases from J; junction bases left unmatched: 7. The CDR3 has 14 amino acids. Germline CDR1 is MDHEN and CDR2 is SYDVKM. The CDR3 DNA sequence: TGTGCCAGCAGGGGACAGGGGACAGGGAAGCCCCAGCATTTT. Protein sequence: CASRGQGTGKPQHF.

The rearrangement links TRBV4-3 to TRBJ2-1; 10 nucleotides line up with TRBD2. This CDR3 is 15 amino acids long. The trim removed 4 bases at V and 12 bases at J, leaving 12 bases unmatched. Germline V lookup: CDR1 LGHNA, CDR2 YSLEER. In DNA, the CDR3 is TGCGCCAGCAGCCTCGGGACTAGCGCGAAAGGCGTGCAGTTCTTC. Translated: CASSLGTSAKGVQFF.

This sequence joins TRBV18 and TRBJ2-4; 8 bases are a match to TRBD2. V was pared by 3 bases and J by 4 bases, with 5 bases of the junction left unmatched. Germline CDR1 is KGHSH and CDR2 is LQKENI. The CDR3 has 15 residues. CDR3: CASSPNSGGKNIQYF. The CDR3 nucleotides are TGTGCCAGCTCACCGAACTCGGGGGGGAAAAACATTCAGTACTTC.

This clone showed up many times. The chain recombines TRBV21-1 with TRBJ2-5; the table names TRBD1, a call not compared with the DNA. TRBV21-1 corresponds to a pseudogene. The CDR3 has 17 amino acids. DNA of the CDR3: TGTGCCAGCAGCGAAAGGAAGATGGTGACAGTCCGGCAGACCCAGTACTTC. Translation gives CASSERKMVTVRQTQYF.

The gene calls are TRBV18 and TRBJ1-4; 8 nucleotides line up with TRBD1. Germline CDR1 is KGHSH and CDR2 is LQKENI. This CDR3 is 17 amino acids long. V trimming: 1 base; J trimming: 8 bases; junction bases outside the gene matches: 12. This chain's CDR3 is CASSPRSLAGGKEKLFF. The DNA for the CDR3 is TGTGCCAGCTCACCACGGTCTTTGGCAGGGGGCAAAGAAAAACTGTTTTTT.

The rearrangement uses TRBV19 and TRBJ2-6; 11 bases match TRBD1. With 6 bases clipped from V and 1 base from J, the junction kept 11 bases outside the gene matches. The germline CDR1 and CDR2 sequences are LNHDA and SQIVND (reference sequence). The CDR3 is 19 residues long. CDR3 sequence: CASSRRPGQGGSGANVLTF. CDR3 coding DNA: TGTGCCAGTAGCCGACGTCCGGGACAGGGGGGTTCTGGGGCCAACGTCCTGACTTTC.

The V and J genes are TRBV28 and TRBJ2-1; TRBD1 agrees at 12 bases. Germline-derived CDR1 and CDR2 are MDHEN and SYDVKM. This CDR3 comprises 14 residues. V lost 7 bases and J lost 8; bases outside the gene matches: 6. CDR3 bases: TGTGCCAGCACCCCCGGGACAGGGGGCTATGAGCAGTTCTTC. Its translation: CASTPGTGGYEQFF.